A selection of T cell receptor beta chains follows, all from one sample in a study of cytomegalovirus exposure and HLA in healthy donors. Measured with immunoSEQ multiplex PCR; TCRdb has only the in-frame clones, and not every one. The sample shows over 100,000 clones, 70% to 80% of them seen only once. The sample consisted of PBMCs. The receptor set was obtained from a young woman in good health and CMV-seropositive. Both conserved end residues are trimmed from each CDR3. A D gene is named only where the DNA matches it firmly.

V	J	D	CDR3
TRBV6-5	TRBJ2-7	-	ASSERQAYEQY
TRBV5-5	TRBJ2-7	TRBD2	ASSLSWPAGSSYEQY
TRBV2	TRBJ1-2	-	ASSEARKGGNYGYT
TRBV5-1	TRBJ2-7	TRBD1	ASSLGTGGNEQY
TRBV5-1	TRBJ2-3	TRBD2	ASSFGVAGDTQY
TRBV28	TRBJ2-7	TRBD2	ASTPGGGSYEQY
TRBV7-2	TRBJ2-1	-	ASSTDLASGYNEQF
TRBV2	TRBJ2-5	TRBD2	ASSGSGSGKETQY
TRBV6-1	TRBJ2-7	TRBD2	ASRRLAEVYEQY
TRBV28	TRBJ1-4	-	ASSPRQTTNEKLF
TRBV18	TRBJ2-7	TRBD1	ASSPLGQDYEQY
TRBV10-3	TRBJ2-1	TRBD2	ATRLSGSTYNEQF
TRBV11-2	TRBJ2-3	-	ASSLGWGGPSTDTQY
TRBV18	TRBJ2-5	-	ASSPSGSGETQY
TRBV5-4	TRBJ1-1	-	ASSLLAGVTEAF
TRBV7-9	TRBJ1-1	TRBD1	ASSPQGLEAF
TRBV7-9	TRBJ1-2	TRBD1	ASSDGRDRGLYGYT
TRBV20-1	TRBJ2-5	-	SASRQETQY
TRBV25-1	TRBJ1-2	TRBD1	ASIGTANYGYT
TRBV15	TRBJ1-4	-	ATSRDSGFKNEKLF
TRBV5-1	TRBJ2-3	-	ASSRSDTQY
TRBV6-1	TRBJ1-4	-	ASRGRGQSNEKLF
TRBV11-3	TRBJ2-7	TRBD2	ASSSWTSGRGVNEQY
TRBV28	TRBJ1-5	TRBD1	ASSLWTGGDNGNQPQH
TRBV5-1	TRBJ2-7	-	ASSYRERNEQY
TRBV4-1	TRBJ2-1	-	ASSQGGLGWDEQF
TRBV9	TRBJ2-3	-	ASSVAWARDTQY
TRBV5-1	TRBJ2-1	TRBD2	ASSLTSGYNEQF
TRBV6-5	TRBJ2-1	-	ASRGRRGESNEQF
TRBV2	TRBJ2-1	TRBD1	ASSRQGGEF
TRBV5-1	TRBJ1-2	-	ASSSIQGSHGYT
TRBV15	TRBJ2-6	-	ATSRQTDYSGANVLT
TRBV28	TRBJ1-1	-	ASSLGEANTEAF
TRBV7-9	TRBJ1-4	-	ASSSLRGATNEKLF
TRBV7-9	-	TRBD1	ASSIFPTGAYEQY
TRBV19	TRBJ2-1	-	ASSIDLFPLTSYNEQF
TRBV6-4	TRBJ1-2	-	ASSDSGQYGYT
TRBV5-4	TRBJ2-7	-	ASSLDGTTYEQY
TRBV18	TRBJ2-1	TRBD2	ASSLSPSGGAYNEQF
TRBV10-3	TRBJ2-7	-	AISESAAVAYEQY
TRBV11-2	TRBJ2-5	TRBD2	ASSLGTSGGQETQY
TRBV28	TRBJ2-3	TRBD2	ASTGAGGTDTQY
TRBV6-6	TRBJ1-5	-	ASSDRRNNQPQH
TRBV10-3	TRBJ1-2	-	AISSGQTAANYGYT
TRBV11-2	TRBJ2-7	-	ASSLVGSYEQY
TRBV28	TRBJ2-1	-	ASSLNREQF
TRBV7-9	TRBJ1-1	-	ASSLGQAEAF
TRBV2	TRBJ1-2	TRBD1	ASSEAERGPYGYT
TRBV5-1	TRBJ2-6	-	ASSLAGDSGANVLT
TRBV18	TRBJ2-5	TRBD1	ASSLTTGTSTQY